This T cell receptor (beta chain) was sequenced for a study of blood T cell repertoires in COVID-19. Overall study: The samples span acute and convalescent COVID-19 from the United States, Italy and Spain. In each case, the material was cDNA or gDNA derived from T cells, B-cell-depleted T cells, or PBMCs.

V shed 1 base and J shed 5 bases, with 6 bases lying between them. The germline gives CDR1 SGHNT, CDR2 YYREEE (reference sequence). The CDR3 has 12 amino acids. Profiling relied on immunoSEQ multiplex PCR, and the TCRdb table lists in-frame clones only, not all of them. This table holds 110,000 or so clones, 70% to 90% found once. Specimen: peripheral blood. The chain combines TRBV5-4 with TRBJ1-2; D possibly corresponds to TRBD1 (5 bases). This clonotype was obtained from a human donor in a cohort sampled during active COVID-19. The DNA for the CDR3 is TGTGCCAGCAGCTTGCCAGGGTATGGCTACACCTTC. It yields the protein CASSLPGYGYTF.